Below, 8 T cell receptor beta chains from the same sample are listed, as sequenced in a study of blood T cell repertoires in COVID-19. Clones were read by immunoSEQ multiplex PCR, and TCRdb kept only the in-frame ones, dropping some. This table has around 180,000 clones, around 82% appearing once. Material for sequencing was peripheral blood. The source of these receptors is an elderly woman with active or convalescent COVID-19.

The chain joins TRBV28 to TRBJ2-7; 8 nucleotides align to TRBD1. Losses at the gene ends were 8 bases for V and 2 bases for J; bases not matched to a gene: 2. Germline loops: CDR1 MDHEN, CDR2 SYDVKM. The CDR3 has 12 amino acids. This CDR3 reads CASRQGPYEQYF. In DNA form, the CDR3 reads TGTGCCAGCCGACAGGGGCCCTACGAGCAGTACTTC.

The gene calls are TRBV6-5 and TRBJ2-1; 7 bases agree with TRBD2. The J segment lost 5 bases and the V segment lost 2 bases, leaving 6 bases of the junction unmatched. The CDR3 is made up of 15 amino acids. Germline V lookup: CDR1 MNHEY, CDR2 SVGAGI. The CDR3 spells CASSYRGRPNNEQFF. The CDR3 nucleotides are TGTGCCAGCAGTTACCGCGGGAGACCCAACAATGAGCAGTTCTTC.

J is TRBJ1-2 and V is TRBV18, with 11 bases matching TRBD1. Germline CDR1 is KGHSH and CDR2 is LQKENI. The CDR3 loop spans 14 amino acids. V lost 4 bases to trimming and J lost 7 bases; unmatched junction nucleotides: 5. CDR3 bases: TGTGCCAGCTCACAGACGGACAGGGGGCTTGGCTACACCTTC. Amino acids: CASSQTDRGLGYTF. The full variable domain, its missing parts supplied by reference TRBV18 and TRBJ1-2, is NAGVMQNPRHLVRRRGQEARLRCSPMKGHSHVYWYRQLPEEGLKFMVYLQKENIIDESGMPKERFSAEFPKEGPSILRIQQVVRGDSAAYFCASSQTDRGLGYTFGSGTRLTVV.

The chain couples TRBV7-3 to TRBJ2-2; D is unresolved. Germline CDR1 SGHTA, CDR2 FQGTGA. The CDR3 is 12 amino acids. V lost 5 bases, J lost 7 bases, and 8 bases lay in between. The CDR3 region is CASSPQSGELFF. CDR3 nucleotide sequence: TGTGCCAGCAGCCCACAGAGCGGGGAGCTGTTTTTT.

The genes are TRBV28 and TRBJ2-1, with TRBD2 identical over 12 bases. This CDR3 contains 16 residues. Germline lookup yields CDR1 MDHEN and CDR2 SYDVKM. Unmatched junction bases numbered 7, after V lost 1 base and J lost 9 bases. The CDR3 spells CASSLFYLAGGSEQFF. The DNA of the CDR3 is TGTGCCAGCAGTTTATTCTACCTAGCGGGAGGGAGTGAGCAGTTCTTC. The whole variable domain, filled in from reference TRBV28 and TRBJ2-1, reads DVKVTQSSRYLVKRTGEKVFLECVQDMDHENMFWYRQDPGLGLRLIYFSYDVKMKEKGDIPEGYSVSREKKERFSLILESASTNQTSMYLCASSLFYLAGGSEQFFGPGTRLTVL.

Remarks on this clone: Other nucleotide sequences from this sample produce the same CDR3. V gene TRBV27 combines with J gene TRBJ1-2; tentatively, D is TRBD1 (6 bases). Trimming took off 6 bases at V and 4 bases at J, with 12 bases between the two ends. CDR1 is MNHEY and CDR2 is SMNVEV in the germline V gene (reference sequence). The CDR3 is made up of 13 amino acids. CDR3 sequence (DNA): TGTGCCAGCAGCCTAGGCAGGGGCTATGGCTACACCTTC. It encodes CASSLGRGYGYTF.

This chain uses TRBV11-2 with TRBJ2-7; 8 nucleotides agree with TRBD2. V shed 5 bases and J 5 bases; nucleotides not matched to a gene: 5. The CDR3 sequence is 13 residues long. Germline V lookup: CDR1 SGHAT, CDR2 FQNNGV. For the CDR3, the DNA is TGTGCCAGCAGCCCGGGACTAGTTAACGAGCAGTACTTC. Protein product: CASSPGLVNEQYF.

CDR3 bases: TGTGCCAGCAGTTTTGGGAGGACCGGGGAGCTGTTTTTT. Translation: CASSFGRTGELFF. The chain links TRBV12-3 or TRBV12-4 to TRBJ2-2, with TRBD2 as a possible D gene (6 bases). The CDR3 is 13 residues long. V shed 3 bases and J shed 5 bases, with 7 bases lying between them.